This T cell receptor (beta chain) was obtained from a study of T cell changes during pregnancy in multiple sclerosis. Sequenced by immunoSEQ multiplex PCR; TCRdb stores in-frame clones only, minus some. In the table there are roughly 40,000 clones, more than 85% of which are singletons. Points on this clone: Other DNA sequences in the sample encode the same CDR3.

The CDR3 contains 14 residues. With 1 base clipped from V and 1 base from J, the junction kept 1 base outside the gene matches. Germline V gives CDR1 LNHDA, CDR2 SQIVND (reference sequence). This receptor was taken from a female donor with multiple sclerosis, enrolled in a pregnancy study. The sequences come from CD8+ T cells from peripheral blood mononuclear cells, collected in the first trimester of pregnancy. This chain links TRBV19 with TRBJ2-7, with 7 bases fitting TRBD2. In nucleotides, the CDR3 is TGTGCCAGTAGTATAGGGGGGGGGTCCTACGAGCAGTACTTC. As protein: CASSIGGGSYEQYF.